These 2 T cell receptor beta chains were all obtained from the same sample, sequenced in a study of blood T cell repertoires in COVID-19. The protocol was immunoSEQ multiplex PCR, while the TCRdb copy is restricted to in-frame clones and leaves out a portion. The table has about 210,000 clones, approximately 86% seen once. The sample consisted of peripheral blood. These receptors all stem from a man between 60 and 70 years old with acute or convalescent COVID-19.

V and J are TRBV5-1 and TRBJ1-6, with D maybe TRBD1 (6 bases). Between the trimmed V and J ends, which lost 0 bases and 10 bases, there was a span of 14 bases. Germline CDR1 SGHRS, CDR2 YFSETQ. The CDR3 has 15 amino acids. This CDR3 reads CASSLDATGRSPLHF. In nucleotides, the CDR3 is TGCGCCAGCAGCTTGGACGCGACAGGTCGATCACCCCTCCACTTT.

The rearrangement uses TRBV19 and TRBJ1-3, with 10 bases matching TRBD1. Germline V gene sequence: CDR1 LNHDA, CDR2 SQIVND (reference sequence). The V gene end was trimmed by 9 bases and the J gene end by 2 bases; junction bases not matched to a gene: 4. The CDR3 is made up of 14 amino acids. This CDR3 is CASRQGAAGNTIYF. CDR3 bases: TGTGCCAGCCGACAGGGGGCCGCTGGAAACACCATATATTTT.